Shown below are 8 T cell receptor beta chains from a single sample sequenced in a study of early stage breast cancer tumors. Generated by immunoSEQ multiplex PCR, the TCRdb table keeps only in-frame clones and is missing some. The sample carries more than 60,000 clones, 79% recorded once. The sequencing sample was made of blood. These receptors all come from a person in their sixties or seventies with breast cancer.

The gene calls are TRBV7-3 and TRBJ2-7; 14 positions match TRBD2. Germline V gives CDR1 SGHTA, CDR2 FQGTGA. This CDR3 has 14 residues. The V segment lost 4 bases and the J segment 5 bases; nucleotides outside the gene matches: 1. CDR3 bases: TGTGCCAGCAGCTCGGGACTAGCGGGAGACGAGCAGTACTTC. It encodes CASSSGLAGDEQYF. Full variable domain (remainder filled in from reference TRBV7-3 and TRBJ2-7): GAGVSQTPSNKVTEKGKYVELRCDPISGHTALYWYRQSLGQGPEFLIYFQGTGAADDSGLPNDRFFAVRPEGSVSTLKIQRTERGDSAVYLCASSSGLAGDEQYFGPGTRLTVT.

This chain joins TRBV28 and TRBJ1-4; 8 bases are a match to TRBD1. This CDR3 has 11 amino acids. Germline assignment: CDR1 MDHEN and CDR2 SYDVKM. The CDR3: CLETGVEKLFF. CDR3 nucleotide sequence: TGTCTCGAGACAGGGGTTGAAAAACTGTTTTTT.

The chain carries TRBV18 and TRBJ1-2; TRBD1 might be the D (5 bases). The germline V gene encodes CDR1 KGHSH and CDR2 LQKENI. This CDR3 spans 13 amino acids. V gave up 2 bases and J gave up 6 bases, with 10 bases separating them. The CDR3, as DNA: TGTGCCAGCTCACCAGCGCGAGGGGATGGCTACACCTTC. Translation: CASSPARGDGYTF.

The V gene is TRBV7-9, the J gene TRBJ1-1, with D possibly TRBD1 on 5 matching bases. Germline V gene sequence: CDR1 SEHNR, CDR2 FQNEAQ (reference sequence). With 3 bases removed from V and 3 bases from J, the gap between germline ends came to 14 bases. The CDR3 runs 15 residues. The CDR3 loop reads CASSLRGSGHTEAFF. The CDR3 DNA reads TGTGCCAGCAGCTTGCGGGGCTCGGGGCACACTGAAGCTTTCTTT.

This clone was detected a few times. The chain couples TRBV15 to TRBJ1-2; 8 nucleotides align to TRBD1. The V and J ends lost 3 bases and 4 bases, in that order; junction bases with no gene match: 10. The CDR3 totals 16 residues. Germline V gene sequence: CDR1 LNHNV, CDR2 YYDKDF (reference sequence). Here the CDR3 reads CATSRDQGAQGYGYTF. For the CDR3, the DNA is TGTGCCACCAGCAGGGACCAGGGGGCGCAGGGCTATGGCTACACCTTC. The complete variable domain, with remaining parts taken from reference TRBV15 and TRBJ1-2, reads DAMVIQNPRYQVTQFGKPVTLSCSQTLNHNVMYWYQQKSSQAPKLLFHYYDKDFNNEADTPDNFQSRRPNTSFCFLDIRSPGLGDTAMYLCATSRDQGAQGYGYTFGSGTRLTVV.

The chain links TRBV27 to TRBJ2-7; D ambiguous. The ends were cut back, 5 bases at V and 3 bases at J, with 14 bases in the middle. This CDR3 is 14 amino acids long. In germline, CDR1 is MNHEY, CDR2 SMNVEV (reference sequence). The CDR3 bases are TGTGCCAGCAGTCGGATGTCGACCGGCTACGAGCAGTACTTC. This translates into CASSRMSTGYEQYF.

The chain links TRBV2 to TRBJ2-3; D is unclear. CDR1 and CDR2 from the germline V gene are SNHLY and FYNNEI. The CDR3 totals 15 residues. With 1 base removed from V and 3 bases from J, the gap between germline ends came to 11 bases. DNA of the CDR3: TGTGCCAGCAGTGAAGTGGGGATGCGTACAGATACGCAGTATTTT. Amino acid sequence: CASSEVGMRTDTQYF.

The chain employs TRBV5-1 and TRBJ1-4; no reliable D call. V was clipped by 7 bases and J by 4 bases, with 14 bases between them. The CDR3 runs to 14 residues. CDR1 is SGHRS and CDR2 is YFSETQ in the germline V gene. The CDR3 DNA reads as TGCGCCAGCCGCCGCGACGGCTTTAATGAAAAACTGTTTTTT. Amino acids: CASRRDGFNEKLFF.